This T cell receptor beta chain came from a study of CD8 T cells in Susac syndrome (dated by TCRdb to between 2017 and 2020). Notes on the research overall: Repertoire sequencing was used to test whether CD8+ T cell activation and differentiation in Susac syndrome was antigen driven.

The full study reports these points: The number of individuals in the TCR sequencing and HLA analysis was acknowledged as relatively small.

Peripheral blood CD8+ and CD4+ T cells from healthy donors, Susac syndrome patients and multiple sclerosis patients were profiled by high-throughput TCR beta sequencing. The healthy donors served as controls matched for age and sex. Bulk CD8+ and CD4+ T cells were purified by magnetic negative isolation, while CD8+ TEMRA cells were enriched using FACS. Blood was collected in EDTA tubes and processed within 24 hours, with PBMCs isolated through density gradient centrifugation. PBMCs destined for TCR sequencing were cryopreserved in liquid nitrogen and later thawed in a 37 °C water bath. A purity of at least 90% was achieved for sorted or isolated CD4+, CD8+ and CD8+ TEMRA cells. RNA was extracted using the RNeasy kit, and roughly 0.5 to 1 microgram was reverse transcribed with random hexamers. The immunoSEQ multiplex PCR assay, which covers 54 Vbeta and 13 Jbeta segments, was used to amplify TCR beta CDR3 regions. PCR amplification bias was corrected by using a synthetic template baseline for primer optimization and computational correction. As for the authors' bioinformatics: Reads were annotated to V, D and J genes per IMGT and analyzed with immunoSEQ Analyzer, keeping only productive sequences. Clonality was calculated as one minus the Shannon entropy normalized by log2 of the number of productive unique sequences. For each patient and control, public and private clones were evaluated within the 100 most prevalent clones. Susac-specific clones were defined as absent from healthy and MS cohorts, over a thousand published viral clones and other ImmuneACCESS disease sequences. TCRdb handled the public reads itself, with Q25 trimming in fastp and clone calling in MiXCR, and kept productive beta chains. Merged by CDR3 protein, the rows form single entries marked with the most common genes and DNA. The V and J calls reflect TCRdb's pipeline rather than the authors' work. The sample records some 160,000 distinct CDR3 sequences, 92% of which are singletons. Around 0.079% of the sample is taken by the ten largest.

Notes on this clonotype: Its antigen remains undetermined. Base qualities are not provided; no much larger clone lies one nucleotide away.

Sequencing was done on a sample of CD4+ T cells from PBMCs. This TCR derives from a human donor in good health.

The CDR3 sequence is CASSSRAFTDTQYF. The nucleotide sequence reads TGTGCCAGCAGTTCCAGGGCCTTCACAGATACGCAGTATTTT. In this chain, TRBV27 is recombined with TRBJ2-3, and the D gene may be TRBD1, 5 bases matching. CDR1 and CDR2, looked up from the germline V gene (reference sequence), are MNHEY and SMNVEV. Trimming at the junction amounts to 4 bases on V and 2 bases on J, and the germline ends lie 10 bases apart. Spanning cysteine to phenylalanine, the CDR3 consists of 14 amino acids. Only the CDR3 region is kept as DNA, spanning 42 bases read in frame from base 1.